The rows below give T cell receptor beta chains drawn from one sample of a study of blood T cell repertoires in COVID-19. The assay was immunoSEQ multiplex PCR, and TCRdb's table has in-frame clones only and misses some. Among over 200,000 clones listed, about nine tenths were seen once. Material: peripheral blood. All receptors come from a man aged 30 to 39 who had recovered from COVID-19. The conserved cysteine and the conserved F or W are not part of the CDR3 here. The order of the fields is CDR3 protein, J gene, clone size, V gene. Part of the rows lack a size; the others show once, few, many or a class for expanded clones.

CDR3 protein: ASRSISNQPQH
J gene: TRBJ1-5
clone size: NA
V gene: TRBV2

CDR3 protein: ASSQREDSTQY
J gene: TRBJ2-3
clone size: NA
V gene: TRBV3-1/TRBV3-2

CDR3 protein: ASSFGSPWGGDYGYT
J gene: TRBJ1-2
clone size: NA
V gene: TRBV5-1

CDR3 protein: ASSLDKSYEQY
J gene: TRBJ2-7
clone size: NA
V gene: TRBV7-9

CDR3 protein: ASSLDRGPGYGYT
J gene: TRBJ1-2
clone size: NA
V gene: TRBV5-6

CDR3 protein: ASSLDGETQY
J gene: TRBJ2-5
clone size: NA
V gene: TRBV11-2

CDR3 protein: ASSSVGEDGYGYT
J gene: TRBJ1-2
clone size: NA
V gene: TRBV7-6

CDR3 protein: ASNSWGVYGYT
J gene: TRBJ1-2
clone size: NA
V gene: TRBV25-1

CDR3 protein: SVDRGGFEQY
J gene: TRBJ2-7
clone size: NA
V gene: TRBV29-1

CDR3 protein: ATSDLRQGIDTQY
J gene: TRBJ2-3
clone size: NA
V gene: TRBV24-1

CDR3 protein: ASSWGGTQY
J gene: TRBJ2-5
clone size: NA
V gene: TRBV12-3/TRBV12-4

CDR3 protein: ASSHSGGGNNEQF
J gene: TRBJ2-1
clone size: NA
V gene: TRBV3-1/TRBV3-2

CDR3 protein: ASSELGLNEQF
J gene: TRBJ2-1
clone size: NA
V gene: TRBV25-1

CDR3 protein: ASSLNGQGGQPQH
J gene: TRBJ1-5
clone size: NA
V gene: TRBV19

CDR3 protein: ASSHGQGSEAF
J gene: TRBJ1-1
clone size: NA
V gene: TRBV6-2/TRBV6-3

CDR3 protein: ASSWTSGGRETQY
J gene: TRBJ2-5
clone size: NA
V gene: TRBV7-2

CDR3 protein: ASSFHGQGARDYGYT
J gene: TRBJ1-2
clone size: NA
V gene: TRBV5-1

CDR3 protein: ATRERGAGGGYT
J gene: TRBJ1-2
clone size: once
V gene: TRBV6-5

CDR3 protein: ASSLGAPGSEKLF
J gene: TRBJ1-4
clone size: once
V gene: TRBV5-6

CDR3 protein: ASGTSQTGESYNEQF
J gene: TRBJ2-1
clone size: NA
V gene: TRBV12-5

CDR3 protein: ASSYSGGQGTEAF
J gene: TRBJ1-1
clone size: NA
V gene: TRBV6-5

CDR3 protein: ASSDMGQGAREQY
J gene: TRBJ2-7
clone size: NA
V gene: TRBV19

CDR3 protein: ASSQDWRGAQETQY
J gene: TRBJ2-5
clone size: NA
V gene: TRBV3-1/TRBV3-2

CDR3 protein: ASSSNRGEGNQPQH
J gene: TRBJ1-5
clone size: NA
V gene: TRBV7-2

CDR3 protein: ASPPSQGGRSEQY
J gene: TRBJ2-7
clone size: NA
V gene: TRBV28

CDR3 protein: ASSLYLTPNYGYT
J gene: TRBJ1-2
clone size: NA
V gene: TRBV7-2

CDR3 protein: ASSSYTGARTEAF
J gene: TRBJ1-1
clone size: NA
V gene: TRBV11-2

CDR3 protein: ASSLPGLSYEQY
J gene: TRBJ2-7
clone size: NA
V gene: TRBV27

CDR3 protein: ASSLSPGQGWPNYGYT
J gene: TRBJ1-2
clone size: NA
V gene: TRBV27

CDR3 protein: ASSILGGQGGTGELF
J gene: TRBJ2-2
clone size: NA
V gene: TRBV19

CDR3 protein: ASSYAGNRGNTIY
J gene: TRBJ1-3
clone size: NA
V gene: TRBV6-5

CDR3 protein: ASSYSPWAINYGYT
J gene: TRBJ1-2
clone size: NA
V gene: TRBV6-5

CDR3 protein: ASSYSPGVSGNTIY
J gene: TRBJ1-3
clone size: NA
V gene: TRBV6-5

CDR3 protein: ASSPRQGVWSSYEQY
J gene: TRBJ2-7
clone size: NA
V gene: TRBV5-1

CDR3 protein: ASSPAGAVGELF
J gene: TRBJ2-2
clone size: NA
V gene: TRBV3-1/TRBV3-2

CDR3 protein: ASSSQGSSSYEQY
J gene: TRBJ2-7
clone size: NA
V gene: TRBV13

CDR3 protein: ASSPTGTSGYMYQETQY
J gene: TRBJ2-5
clone size: NA
V gene: TRBV18

CDR3 protein: ASSVGQGGYGYT
J gene: TRBJ1-2
clone size: NA
V gene: TRBV28

CDR3 protein: ASSLGGNTEAF
J gene: TRBJ1-1
clone size: NA
V gene: TRBV6-6

CDR3 protein: ASRGSSTDTQY
J gene: TRBJ2-3
clone size: NA
V gene: TRBV6-5

CDR3 protein: ASSLTRGQPNTEAF
J gene: TRBJ1-1
clone size: NA
V gene: TRBV27

CDR3 protein: AIGWNQPQH
J gene: TRBJ1-5
clone size: once
V gene: TRBV27

CDR3 protein: ASSPSGGGTDTQY
J gene: TRBJ2-3
clone size: once
V gene: TRBV5-4

CDR3 protein: ASSRRGNGDGYT
J gene: TRBJ1-2
clone size: NA
V gene: TRBV27

CDR3 protein: ASTGANYGYT
J gene: TRBJ1-2
clone size: NA
V gene: TRBV6-6

CDR3 protein: AFQTSGVYTQY
J gene: TRBJ2-3
clone size: NA
V gene: TRBV30

CDR3 protein: ASSQGLTGQRDTQY
J gene: TRBJ2-3
clone size: NA
V gene: TRBV4-1

CDR3 protein: ASSTDSYSNQPQH
J gene: TRBJ1-5
clone size: NA
V gene: TRBV4-1

CDR3 protein: ASSIYRDNSPLH
J gene: TRBJ1-6
clone size: NA
V gene: TRBV14

CDR3 protein: ASSATGRVVPGETQY
J gene: TRBJ2-5
clone size: once
V gene: TRBV9